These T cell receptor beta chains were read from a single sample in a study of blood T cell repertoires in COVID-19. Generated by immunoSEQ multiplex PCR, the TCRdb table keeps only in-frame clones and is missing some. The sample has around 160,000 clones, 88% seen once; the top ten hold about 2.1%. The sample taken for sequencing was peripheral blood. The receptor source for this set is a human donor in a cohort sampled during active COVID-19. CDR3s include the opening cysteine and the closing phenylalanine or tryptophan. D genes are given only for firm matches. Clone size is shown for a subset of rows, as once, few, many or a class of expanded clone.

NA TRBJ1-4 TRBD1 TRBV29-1 CSVRQGADEKLFF TGCAGCGTTCGACAGGGGGCTGACGAAAAACTGTTTTTT
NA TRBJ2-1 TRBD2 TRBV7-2 CASSPSPTSGGRGEQFF TGTGCCAGCAGCCCTAGCCCAACTAGCGGGGGGCGTGGTGAGCAGTTCTTC
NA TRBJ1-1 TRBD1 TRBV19 CASSADRGPNTEAFF TGTGCCAGTAGTGCGGACAGGGGACCGAACACTGAAGCTTTCTTT
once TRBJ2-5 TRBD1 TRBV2 CASSEGTGHPKTQYF TGTGCCAGCAGTGAAGGGACAGGGCATCCCAAGACCCAGTACTTC
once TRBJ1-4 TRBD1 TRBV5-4 CASSWTGEDEKLFF TGTGCCAGCAGCTGGACAGGGGAGGATGAAAAACTGTTTTTT
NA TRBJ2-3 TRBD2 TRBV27 CASSLLAGTRTDTQYF TGTGCCAGCAGTTTACTAGCGGGTACGCGCACAGATACGCAGTATTTT
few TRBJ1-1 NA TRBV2 CASSGQSTLLVTEAFF TGTGCCAGCAGTGGACAGTCAACGTTGTTGGTCACTGAAGCTTTCTTT
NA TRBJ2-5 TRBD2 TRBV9 CASSVDPSGVGETQYF TGTGCCAGCAGCGTAGACCCTAGCGGAGTGGGAGAGACCCAGTACTTC
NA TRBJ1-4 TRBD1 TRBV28 CASSLPTGGIEKLFF TGTGCCAGCAGTTTACCGACAGGGGGTATTGAAAAACTGTTTTTT
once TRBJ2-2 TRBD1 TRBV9 CASRRQGHTGELFF TGTGCCAGCAGGAGACAGGGGCACACCGGGGAGCTGTTTTTT
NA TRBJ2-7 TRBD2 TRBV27 CASSLTSGNYEQYF TGTGCCAGCAGTCTGACTAGCGGTAATTACGAGCAGTACTTC
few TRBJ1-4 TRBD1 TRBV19 CASSATYGTENEKLFF TGTGCCAGTAGTGCTACGTACGGGACAGAGAATGAAAAACTGTTTTTT
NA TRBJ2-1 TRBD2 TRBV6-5 CASGSGTSINEQFF TGTGCCAGCGGATCCGGGACTAGCATCAATGAGCAGTTCTTC
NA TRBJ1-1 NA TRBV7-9 CASSLWEGDNTEAFF TGTGCCAGCAGCTTATGGGAGGGGGATAACACTGAAGCTTTCTTT
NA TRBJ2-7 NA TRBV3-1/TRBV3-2 CASSQDHYEQYF TGTGCCAGCAGCCAAGATCACTACGAGCAGTACTTC
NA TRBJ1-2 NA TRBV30 CAIDFNYGYTF TGCGCCATAGACTTCAACTATGGCTACACCTTC
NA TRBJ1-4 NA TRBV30 CACRAVGEKLFF TGTGCCTGCAGGGCGGTTGGGGAAAAACTGTTTTTT
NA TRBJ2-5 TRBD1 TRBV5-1 CASSLVGRGYQETQYF TGCGCCAGCAGCTTGGTAGGCAGGGGGTACCAAGAGACCCAGTACTTC
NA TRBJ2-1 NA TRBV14 CASSQGGYEQFF TGTGCCAGCAGCCAAGGGGGCTATGAGCAGTTCTTC
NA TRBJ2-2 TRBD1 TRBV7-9 CASSFFTGGTTGELFF TGTGCCAGCAGCTTTTTCACAGGGGGCACCACCGGGGAGCTGTTTTTT
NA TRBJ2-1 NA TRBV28 CASEGREQFF TGTGCCAGCGAGGGCCGGGAGCAGTTCTTC
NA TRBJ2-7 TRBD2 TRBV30 CAWSAPSGRSYEQYF TGTGCCTGGAGTGCCCCTAGCGGGAGGTCCTACGAGCAGTACTTC
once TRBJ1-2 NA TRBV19 CASSKDRTNYGYTF TGTGCCAGTAGTAAGGACAGAACCAACTATGGCTACACCTTC
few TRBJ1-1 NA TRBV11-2 CASSLNDFNTEAFF TGTGCCAGCAGCCTAAACGACTTTAACACTGAAGCTTTCTTT
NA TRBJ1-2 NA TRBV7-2 CASSSLRGSGYTF TGTGCCAGCAGCTCTCTCAGGGGCTCGGGCTACACCTTC
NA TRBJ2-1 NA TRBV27 CASSLYDGRTIF TGTGCCAGCAGTTTATATGATGGGCGCACGATCTTC
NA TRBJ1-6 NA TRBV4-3 CASSRDHRENSPLHF TGCGCCAGCAGCCGCGACCACAGGGAAAATTCACCCCTCCACTTT
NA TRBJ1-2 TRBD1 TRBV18 CASSPIGQEIYGYTF TGTGCCAGCTCACCAATTGGACAGGAGATCTATGGCTACACCTTC
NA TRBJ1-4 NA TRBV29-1 CSVRRAATNEKLFF TGCAGCGTACGGAGGGCTGCAACTAATGAAAAACTGTTTTTT
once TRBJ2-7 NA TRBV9 CASSVGQGRGEQYF TGTGCCAGCAGCGTGGGGCAGGGGCGAGGGGAGCAGTACTTC
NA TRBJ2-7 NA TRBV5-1 CASSSYPRGDYEQYF TGCGCCAGCAGCTCGTATCCTCGCGGGGATTACGAGCAGTACTTC
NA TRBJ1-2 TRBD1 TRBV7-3 CASSTGQGAFGYTF TGTGCCAGCAGCACGGGACAGGGGGCTTTCGGCTACACCTTC
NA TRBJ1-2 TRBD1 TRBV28 CASSVAGTGRKYTF TGTGCCAGCAGTGTAGCCGGGACAGGGCGCAAGTACACCTTC
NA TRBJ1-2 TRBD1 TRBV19 CASSLGTGKGYGYTF TGTGCCAGTAGTTTAGGGACAGGGAAGGGCTATGGCTACACCTTC
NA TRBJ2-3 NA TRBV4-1 CASSQEWEADTQYF TGCGCCAGCAGCCAAGAGTGGGAGGCAGATACGCAGTATTTT
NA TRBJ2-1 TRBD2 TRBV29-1 CSVKSGRTYNEQFF TGCAGCGTCAAAAGCGGGAGAACCTACAATGAGCAGTTCTTC
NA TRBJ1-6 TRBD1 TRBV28 CASSVKRQGGGNSPLHF TGTGCCAGCAGTGTTAAACGACAGGGGGGCGGTAATTCACCCCTCCACTTT
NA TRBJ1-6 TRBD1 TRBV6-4 CASSYLGQGNSPLHF TGTGCCAGCTCTTATCTGGGACAGGGGAATTCACCCCTCCACTTT
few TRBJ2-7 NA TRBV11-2 CASSLDSGQTAYEQYF TGTGCCAGCAGCTTAGATTCTGGACAGACCGCCTACGAGCAGTACTTC
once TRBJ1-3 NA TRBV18 CASSPRQSSGNTIYF TGTGCCAGCTCACCCCGACAGAGCTCTGGAAACACCATATATTTT
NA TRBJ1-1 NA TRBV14 CASSQANTEAFF TGTGCCAGCAGCCAAGCTAACACTGAAGCTTTCTTT
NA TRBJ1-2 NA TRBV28 CASSPRLGGGGNYGYTF TGTGCCAGCAGCCCCCGGTTAGGGGGGGGTGGGAACTATGGCTACACCTTC
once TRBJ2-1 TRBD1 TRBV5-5 CASSGDRVSWDEQFF TGTGCCAGCAGCGGGGACAGGGTTAGTTGGGATGAGCAGTTCTTC
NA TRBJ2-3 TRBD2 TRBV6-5 CATHGGGAITDTQYF TGTGCCACCCATGGCGGGGGGGCCATAACAGATACGCAGTATTTT
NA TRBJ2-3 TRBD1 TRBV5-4 CASSFRDRWDTQYF TGTGCCAGCAGCTTCCGGGACAGATGGGATACGCAGTATTTT
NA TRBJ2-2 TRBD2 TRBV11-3 CASSPDGGVSTGELFF TGTGCCAGCAGCCCGGACGGGGGGGTGAGCACCGGGGAGCTGTTTTTT
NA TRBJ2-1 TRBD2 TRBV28 CASSLWGGSSYNEQFF TGTGCCAGCAGTTTATGGGGCGGGAGCTCCTACAATGAGCAGTTCTTC
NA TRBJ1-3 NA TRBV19 CASKDRISGNTIYF TGTGCCAGTAAAGACAGGATCTCTGGAAACACCATATATTTT
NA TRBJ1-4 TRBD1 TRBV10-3 CAISPKGLGTVGEKLFF TGTGCCATCAGCCCCAAGGGGTTGGGGACAGTTGGTGAAAAACTGTTTTTT
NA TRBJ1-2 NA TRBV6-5 CASSLITANYGYTF TGTGCCAGCAGTCTAATCACAGCTAACTATGGCTACACCTTC
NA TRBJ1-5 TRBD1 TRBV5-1 CASSLGTGSNQPQHF TGCGCCAGCAGCTTGGGGACAGGTAGCAATCAGCCCCAGCATTTT
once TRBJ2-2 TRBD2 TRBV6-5 CASSPSRGDTGELFF TGTGCCAGCAGTCCCTCGCGGGGGGACACCGGGGAGCTGTTTTTT
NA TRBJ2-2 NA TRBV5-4 CASGARGPGELFF TGTGCCAGCGGCGCGCGGGGCCCCGGGGAGCTGTTTTTT
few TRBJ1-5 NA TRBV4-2 CASTAREGDSNQPQHF TGTGCCAGCACCGCTAGAGAGGGGGACAGCAATCAGCCCCAGCATTTT
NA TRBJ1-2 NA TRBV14 CASSHRVYSGYTF TGTGCCAGCAGCCACAGGGTTTATAGTGGCTACACCTTC
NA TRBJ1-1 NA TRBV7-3 CASSLGGEGTEAFF TGTGCCAGCAGCTTAGGAGGGGAGGGCACTGAAGCTTTCTTT
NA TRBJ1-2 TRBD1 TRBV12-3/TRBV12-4 CASSSGTGDGYTF TGTGCCAGCAGCTCCGGGACAGGGGATGGCTACACCTTC
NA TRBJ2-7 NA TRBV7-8 CASSSDTGLGYEQYF TGTGCCAGCAGCTCTGACACAGGGTTGGGATACGAGCAGTACTTC
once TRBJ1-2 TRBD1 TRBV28 CASREQGSVRSYTF TGTGCCAGCAGAGAACAGGGGAGTGTTAGAAGCTACACCTTC
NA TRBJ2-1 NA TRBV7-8 CASSLREVSYNEQFF TGTGCCAGCAGCTTAAGGGAGGTCTCCTACAATGAGCAGTTCTTC